This record covers a single T cell receptor beta chain. The antigen is not known. Relative to the germline gene, one junction end is altered; a read error may explain this. Expressed TCRB transcripts were sequenced after all isolated RNA was converted to cDNA. This table comes from immunoSEQ multiplex PCR, and its TCRdb copy is limited to in-frame clones, with some not included. Of around 330,000 clones in the sample, 9.5% to 11% were seen once. A sort by CD45RO/CCR7/CD25/CD127/CD95/CD27 yielded CD4+ naive, central memory, regulatory and stem cell-like memory cells. The sample is drawn from a study of beta chain features in type 1 diabetes. Study results and limitations: It was possible that PCR favored shorter templates, equally so in patients and controls.

Sequenced: naive CD4+ T cells from blood. The sequence was obtained from a woman under 40 in good health.

This CDR3 reads CASSLGGTQYEQYF. The CDR3 bases are TGTGCTAGCAGCTTAGGGGGGACACAGTACGAGCAGTACTTC. V gene TRBV7-7 combines with J gene TRBJ2-7; D tentatively reads TRBD1 or TRBD2 (6 bases each). The CDR3 is 14 amino acids. Germline CDR1 reads SSHAT; CDR2 reads FNYEAQ (reference sequence).